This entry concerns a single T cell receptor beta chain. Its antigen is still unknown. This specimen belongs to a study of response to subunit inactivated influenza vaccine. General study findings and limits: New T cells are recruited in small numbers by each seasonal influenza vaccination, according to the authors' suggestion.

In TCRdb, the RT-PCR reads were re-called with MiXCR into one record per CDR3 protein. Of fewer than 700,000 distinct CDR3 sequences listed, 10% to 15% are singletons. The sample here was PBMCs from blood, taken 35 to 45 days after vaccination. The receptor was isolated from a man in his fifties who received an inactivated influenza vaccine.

CDR3 sequence reads: CSVEGRSSTGELFF. CDR3 nucleotide sequence: TGCAGCGTTGAAGGTCGGAGTTCCACCGGGGAGCTGTTTTTT. The genes are TRBV29-1 and TRBJ2-2; no reliable D call. Germline V CDR1 and CDR2: SQVTM, ANQGSEA. V was clipped by 1 base and J by 4 bases, with 10 bases between them. The CDR3 contains 14 residues.